One and the same sample provided the 10 T cell receptor beta chains below, sequenced in a study of CD8 T cells in Susac syndrome (dated by TCRdb to the late 2010s). Receptor amplification or capture employed the immunoSEQ multiplex PCR assay. RNA was extracted using the RNeasy kit, and about 0.45 to 1 ug of the RNA was reverse transcribed with random hexamers. The raw public reads went through TCRdb reprocessing: fastp at Q25, MiXCR clone calling, in-frame beta chains kept. Entries that share a CDR3 protein sequence are merged under the most common genes and DNA. Counted in this sample were 130,000 to 150,000 distinct CDR3 sequences; around 95% of them appeared once. The ten top clones hold 0.065% to 0.1% of the sample. Input material: CD4+ T cells from PBMCs. Source of these receptors: a human donor with Susac syndrome.

The gene calls are TRBV20-1 and TRBJ2-7; unclear D gene. The CDR3 runs 11 residues. V lost 3 bases, J lost 3 bases, and 6 bases lay in between. The germline V gene encodes CDR1 DFQATT and CDR2 SNEGSKA (reference sequence). This CDR3 reads CSASYVYEQYF. The CDR3 DNA reads as TGCAGTGCTAGCTACGTCTACGAGCAGTACTTC.

This chain uses TRBV6-5 with TRBJ1-5; D may be TRBD1 (6 bases). V was trimmed by 0 bases and J by 5 bases, leaving 17 bases between them. Germline values: CDR1 MNHEY, CDR2 SVGAGI. The CDR3 runs 17 residues. The CDR3 region is CASSYSDRTMFHQPQHF. In nucleotides, the CDR3 is TGTGCCAGCAGTTACTCCGACAGGACGATGTTTCATCAGCCCCAGCATTTT.

This chain connects TRBV7-9 to TRBJ1-2; maybe TRBD1 (6 bases). V was trimmed by 4 bases and J by 4 bases, leaving 13 bases between them. Germline CDR1 SEHNR, CDR2 FQNEAQ (reference sequence). This CDR3 is built from 14 residues. CDR3 sequence (DNA): TGTGCCAGCAGCTCCAGTGGGACAACCTATGGCTACACCTTC. It is translated as CASSSSGTTYGYTF. Full variable domain (remainder filled in from reference TRBV7-9 and TRBJ1-2): DTGVSQNPRHKITKRGQNVTFRCDPISEHNRLYWYRQTLGQGPEFLTYFQNEAQLEKSRLLSDRFSAERPKGSFSTLEIQRTEQGDSAMYLCASSSSGTTYGYTFGSGTRLTVV.

This clonotype was counted once. The CDR3 sequence: CASSQSVRTGGGYTF. In nucleotides, the CDR3 is TGTGCCAGCAGCCAAAGTGTGCGGACAGGGGGCGGCTACACCTTC. The chain employs TRBV3-1 and TRBJ1-2; 11 bases are a match to TRBD1. This CDR3 has 15 residues. The germline V gene encodes CDR1 LGHDT and CDR2 YNNKEL (reference sequence). V trimming: 2 bases; J trimming: 8 bases; junction bases outside the gene matches: 7. Based on the CDR3 plus reference TRBV3-1 and TRBJ1-2, the full variable domain is DTAVSQTPKYLVTQMGNDKSIKCEQNLGHDTMYWYKQDSKKFLKIMFSYNNKELIINETVPNRFSPKSPDKAHLNLHINSLELGDSAVYFCASSQSVRTGGGYTFGSGTRLTVV.

The gene calls are TRBV24-1 and TRBJ2-1; tentative D call: TRBD2 (6 bases). Germline CDR1 is KGHDR and CDR2 is SFDVKD. V was trimmed by 2 bases and J by 16 bases, leaving 17 bases between them. This CDR3 contains 13 residues. CDR3 sequence: CATSDSRRDSIFF. DNA for the CDR3: TGTGCCACCAGTGATTCACGCCGGGACTCGATCTTCTTC.

The rearrangement uses TRBV25-1 and TRBJ2-5; 10 nucleotides match TRBD1. J lost 7 bases, V lost 2 bases, and 1 base had no gene match. The CDR3 has 13 residues. In germline, CDR1 is MGHDK, CDR2 SYGVNS. The CDR3 sequence is CASSEGDRGTQYF. CDR3 nucleotides: TGTGCCAGCAGTGAAGGGGACAGGGGGACCCAGTACTTC.

CDR3 DNA: TGCAGTGTCTCCGCTAACTATGGCTACACCTTC. Its translation is CSVSANYGYTF. J is TRBJ1-2 and V is TRBV20-1, with no clear D. V gave up 7 bases and J gave up 0 bases, with 6 bases separating them. Per the germline V gene, CDR1 is DFQATT and CDR2 is SNEGSKA (reference sequence). This CDR3 is built from 11 residues.

This chain connects TRBV28 to TRBJ2-7; possibly TRBD2 for D (5 bases). Germline V gene lookup returns CDR1 MDHEN and CDR2 SYDVKM. The ends were cut back, 6 bases at V and 4 bases at J, with 13 bases in the middle. CDR3 length: 13 amino acids. CDR3 protein: CASRSLDPYEQYF. The CDR3 nucleotides are TGTGCCAGCAGATCACTAGACCCGTACGAGCAGTACTTC.

The gene calls are TRBV7-8 and TRBJ2-7, with TRBD1 identical over 8 bases. The CDR3 has 14 amino acids. V lost 1 base and J lost 13; bases outside the gene matches: 12. CDR1 and CDR2 from the germline V gene are SGHVS and FQNEAQ. This chain's CDR3 is CASSLEGTGKTYYF. CDR3 DNA sequence: TGTGCCAGCAGCTTAGAGGGGACAGGTAAAACCTATTACTTC.

The chain combines TRBV3-1 with TRBJ2-6; D is undetermined. The CDR3 consists of 17 residues. CDR1 LGHDT and CDR2 YNNKEL come from the germline V gene (reference sequence). The V end was cut by 0 bases, the J end by 0 bases, with 9 bases between. The CDR3 protein is CASSQDPETSGANVLTF. The CDR3 nucleotides read TGTGCCAGCAGCCAAGATCCTGAAACCTCTGGGGCCAACGTCCTGACTTTC.